The rows below give T cell receptor beta chains drawn from one sample of a study of T-cell reconstitution after alpha-beta-depleted transplantation in children. MiXCR was run by TCRdb on the PCR reads, yielding one entry per CDR3 protein. Among about 440,000 distinct CDR3 sequences listed, about 45% were seen once. The material was PBMCs, obtained before TCRalphabeta/CD19-depleted stem cell transplant. The receptors were sampled from a girl under 10 years old with aplastic anemia, due to receive a stem cell transplant. CDR3s include the opening cysteine and the closing phenylalanine or tryptophan. D genes are given only for firm matches. Rows give clone size only sometimes, using once, few, many, or a class for an expanded clone.

size	V	J	D	length	CDR3	DNA
-	TRBV20-1	TRBJ1-1	-	12	CSAVQGNTEAFF	TGCAGTGCGGTACAGGGTAACACTGAAGCTTTCTTT
-	TRBV12-3/TRBV12-4	TRBJ2-5	-	15	CASSFLEGNQETQYF	TGTGCCAGCAGTTTTTTGGAGGGGAACCAAGAGACCCAGTACTTC
-	TRBV4-1	TRBJ2-5	-	14	CASSQVPGPETQYF	TGCGCCAGCAGCCAAGTCCCCGGGCCAGAGACCCAGTACTTC
-	TRBV5-1	TRBJ2-7	TRBD2	18	CASSLGGGLAGENYEQYF	TGCGCCAGCAGCTTGGGGGGGGGCCTAGCGGGAGAGAACTACGAGCAGTACTTC
-	TRBV9	TRBJ2-1	TRBD2	16	CASSVGQGLGLNEQFF	TGTGCCAGCAGCGTAGGTCAGGGACTAGGACTCAATGAGCAGTTCTTC
-	TRBV18	TRBJ2-2	-	14	CASSPERRAGELFF	TGTGCCAGCTCACCAGAGCGGCGAGCCGGGGAGCTGTTTTTT
few	TRBV19	TRBJ1-1	-	13	CASSWSEGTEAFF	TGTGCCAGTAGTTGGAGCGAAGGGACTGAAGCTTTCTTT
-	TRBV7-3	TRBJ2-1	-	13	CASSLYAGDEQFF	TGTGCCAGCAGCTTATACGCGGGCGATGAGCAGTTCTTC
many	TRBV20-1	TRBJ2-3	TRBD2	16	CSASRGAGVGTDTQYF	TGCAGTGCTAGTCGCGGTGCGGGAGTCGGCACAGATACGCAGTATTTT
-	TRBV7-6	TRBJ1-1	-	17	CASSLEIGGRGNTEAFF	TGTGCCAGCAGCTTAGAAATAGGTGGACGGGGGAACACTGAAGCTTTCTTT
-	TRBV4-3	TRBJ1-2	-	15	CASSQDRIGVRGYTF	TGCGCCAGCAGCCAAGATAGGATAGGGGTGCGTGGCTACACCTTC
-	TRBV7-2	TRBJ2-1	-	13	CASSLAGSHEQFF	TGTGCCAGCAGCTTAGCGGGGTCCCATGAGCAGTTCTTC
many	TRBV29-1	TRBJ2-1	TRBD2	14	CSVGSGDPYNEQFF	TGCAGCGTTGGTAGCGGGGACCCCTACAATGAGCAGTTCTTC
-	TRBV10-3	TRBJ2-7	TRBD2	17	CAISGGSGGLSSYEQYF	TGTGCCATCAGTGGGGGAAGCGGGGGCCTTAGCTCCTACGAGCAGTACTTC
many	TRBV20-1	TRBJ2-1	-	13	CSARRGSYNEQFF	TGCAGTGCTAGACGGGGAAGCTACAATGAGCAGTTCTTC
-	TRBV6-5	TRBJ1-2	-	16	CASSYRTGTPADGYTF	TGTGCCAGCAGTTACCGGACCGGGACTCCTGCAGATGGCTACACCTTC
-	TRBV12-3/TRBV12-4	TRBJ1-1	-	13	CASSRGQSTEAFF	TGTGCCAGCAGCCGAGGACAGAGCACTGAAGCTTTCTTT
-	TRBV12-3/TRBV12-4	TRBJ1-1	TRBD1	17	CASSRRGTGGRNTEAFF	TGTGCCAGCAGTAGGAGAGGGACAGGGGGTAGGAACACTGAAGCTTTCTTT
few	TRBV7-9	TRBJ2-7	-	12	CASSPVDHEQYF	TGTGCCAGCAGCCCAGTGGACCACGAGCAGTACTTC
once	TRBV7-9	TRBJ2-5	-	14	CASSATELQETQYF	TGTGCCAGCAGCGCGACAGAGTTACAAGAGACCCAGTACTTC
-	TRBV20-1	TRBJ1-2	TRBD1	12	CSARDGQGGYTF	TGCAGTGCTAGAGATGGACAGGGCGGCTACACCTTC
-	TRBV12-3/TRBV12-4	TRBJ2-1	TRBD2	16	CASSTSGGPGHNEQFF	TGTGCCAGCAGTACATCGGGAGGGCCGGGTCACAATGAGCAGTTCTTC